The sequence of this T cell receptor (beta chain) was determined in a study of blood T cell repertoires in COVID-19. The CDR3 is made up of 14 amino acids. Germline-derived CDR1 and CDR2 are KGHSH and LQKENI. The V gene end was trimmed by 3 bases and the J gene end by 7 bases; junction bases not matched to a gene: 5. Method: immunoSEQ multiplex PCR; TCRdb's copy keeps in-frame clones and lacks some. The repertoire holds about 250,000 clones, with 70% to 90% as singletons. The receptor was derived from a man between 18 and 29 years old with active or convalescent COVID-19. Sequencing used peripheral blood. This chain links TRBV18 with TRBJ1-4, with 7 nucleotides matching TRBD1. In DNA form, the CDR3 reads TGTGCCAGCTCACCGAAACAGGGGCGTGAAAAACTGTTTTTT. It specifies CASSPKQGREKLFF.